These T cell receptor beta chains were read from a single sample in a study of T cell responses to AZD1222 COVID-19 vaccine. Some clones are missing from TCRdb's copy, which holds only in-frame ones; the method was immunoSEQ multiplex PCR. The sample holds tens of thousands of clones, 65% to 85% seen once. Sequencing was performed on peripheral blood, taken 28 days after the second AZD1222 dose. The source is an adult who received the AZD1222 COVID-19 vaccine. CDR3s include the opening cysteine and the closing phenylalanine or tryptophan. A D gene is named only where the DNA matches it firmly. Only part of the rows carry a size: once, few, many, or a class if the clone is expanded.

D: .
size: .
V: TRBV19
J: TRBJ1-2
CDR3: CASSIQRANYGYTF
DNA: TGTGCCAGTAGTATTCAGAGAGCTAACTATGGCTACACCTTC

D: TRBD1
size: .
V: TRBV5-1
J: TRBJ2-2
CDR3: CASSLSLVTGFTGELFF
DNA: TGCGCCAGCAGCCTCAGTCTTGTGACAGGGTTTACCGGGGAGCTGTTTTTT

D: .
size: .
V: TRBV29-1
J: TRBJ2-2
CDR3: CSVAAGGNTGELFF
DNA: TGCAGCGTTGCCGCAGGCGGGAACACCGGGGAGCTGTTTTTT

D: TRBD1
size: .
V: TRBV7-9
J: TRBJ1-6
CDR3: CASSNDGPTGANSPLHF
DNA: TGTGCCAGCAGCAACGACGGACCGACAGGGGCTAATTCACCCCTCCACTTT

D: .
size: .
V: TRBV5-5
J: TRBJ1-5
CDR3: CASSLGRVHQPQHF
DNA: TGTGCCAGCAGCTTGGGTAGGGTCCATCAGCCCCAGCATTTT

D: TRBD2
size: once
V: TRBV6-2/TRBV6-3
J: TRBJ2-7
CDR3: CASSYSSRRGEYEQYF
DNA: TGTGCCAGCAGTTACTCGAGTCGACGGGGGGAGTACGAGCAGTACTTC

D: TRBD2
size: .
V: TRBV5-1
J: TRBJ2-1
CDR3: CASSLGLAGYNEQFF
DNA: TGCGCCAGCAGCTTGGGACTAGCGGGGTACAATGAGCAGTTCTTC

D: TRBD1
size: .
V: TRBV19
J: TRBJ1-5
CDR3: CASSIAGNRGPGQPQHF
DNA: TGTGCCAGTAGTATAGCGGGGAACAGGGGCCCGGGTCAGCCCCAGCATTTT

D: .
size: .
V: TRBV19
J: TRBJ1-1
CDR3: CASSIGPAQGTEAFF
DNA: TGTGCCAGTAGTATCGGCCCGGCGCAGGGCACTGAAGCTTTCTTT

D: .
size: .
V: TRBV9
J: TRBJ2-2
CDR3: CASSPSITGELFF
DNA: TGTGCCAGCAGCCCCTCCATCACCGGGGAGCTGTTTTTT

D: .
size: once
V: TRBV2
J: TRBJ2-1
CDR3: CASRSLSAVQFF
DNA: TGTGCCAGCAGGAGCCTCTCCGCGGTGCAGTTCTTC

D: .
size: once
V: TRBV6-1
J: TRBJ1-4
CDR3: CASSEGVREDEKLFF
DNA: TGTGCCAGCAGTGAAGGGGTAAGGGAAGACGAAAAACTGTTTTTT

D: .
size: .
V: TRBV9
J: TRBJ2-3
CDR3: CASSPRGSVGTDTQYF
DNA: TGTGCCAGCAGCCCCCGGGGCTCCGTTGGGACAGATACGCAGTATTTT

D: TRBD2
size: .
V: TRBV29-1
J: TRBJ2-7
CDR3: CSVDGAGGTGEQYF
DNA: TGCAGCGTTGATGGAGCGGGGGGAACGGGGGAGCAGTACTTC

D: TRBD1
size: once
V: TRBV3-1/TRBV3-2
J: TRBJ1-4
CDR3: CASSLVTGVGEKLFF
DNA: TGTGCCAGCAGCCTGGTAACAGGGGTAGGAGAAAAACTGTTTTTT

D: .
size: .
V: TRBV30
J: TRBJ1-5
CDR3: CAWSVSGNNQPQHF
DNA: TGTGCCTGGTCCGTATCAGGGAACAATCAGCCCCAGCATTTT

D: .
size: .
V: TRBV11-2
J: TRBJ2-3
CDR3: CASSLADLSTDTQYF
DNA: TGTGCCAGCAGCTTAGCGGACTTGAGCACAGATACGCAGTATTTT

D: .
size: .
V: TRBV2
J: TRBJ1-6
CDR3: CASWWFDSPLHF
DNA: TGTGCCAGCTGGTGGTTTGATTCACCCCTCCACTTT

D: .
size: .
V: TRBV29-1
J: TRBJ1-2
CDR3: CSVGQDYGYTF
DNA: TGCAGCGTTGGGCAGGACTATGGCTACACCTTC

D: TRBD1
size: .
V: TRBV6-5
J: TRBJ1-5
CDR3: CASSYSPGGNQPQHF
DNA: TGTGCCAGCAGTTACTCGCCAGGGGGAAATCAGCCCCAGCATTTT

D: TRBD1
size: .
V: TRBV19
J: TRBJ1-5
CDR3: CASSIDRQGGQPQHF
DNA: TGTGCCAGTAGTATAGACCGACAGGGAGGTCAGCCCCAGCATTTT

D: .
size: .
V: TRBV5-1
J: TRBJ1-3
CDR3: CASSLSTTTTDSSGNTIYF
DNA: TGCGCCAGCAGCCTCAGCACGACGACAACCGACAGCTCTGGAAACACCATATATTTT

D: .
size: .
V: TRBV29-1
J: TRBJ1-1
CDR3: CSAVNTEAFF
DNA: TGCAGTGCCGTGAACACTGAAGCTTTCTTT

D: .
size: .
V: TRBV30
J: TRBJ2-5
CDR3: CAWSELGSLGNNRGTQYF
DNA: TGTGCCTGGAGTGAGTTAGGCAGCCTCGGGAATAATCGGGGGACCCAGTACTTC

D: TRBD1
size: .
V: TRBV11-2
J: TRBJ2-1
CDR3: CASSSRTGTINEQFF
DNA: TGTGCCAGCAGCTCAAGGACAGGGACGATTAATGAGCAGTTCTTC

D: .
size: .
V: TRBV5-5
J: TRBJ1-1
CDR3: CASSLGALNTEAFF
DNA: TGTGCCAGCAGCTTGGGAGCCTTGAACACTGAAGCTTTCTTT

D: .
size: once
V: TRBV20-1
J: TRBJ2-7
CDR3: CSAPRGHEQYF
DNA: TGCAGTGCTCCGCGGGGGCACGAGCAGTACTTC

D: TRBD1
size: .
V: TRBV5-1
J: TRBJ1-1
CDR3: CASSSRGRTGRNTEAFF
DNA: TGCGCCAGCAGCTCCAGGGGTAGGACAGGGAGGAACACTGAAGCTTTCTTT

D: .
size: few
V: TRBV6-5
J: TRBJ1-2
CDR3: CASRVIGAAYGYTF
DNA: TGTGCCAGCAGGGTGATCGGGGCTGCCTATGGCTACACCTTC

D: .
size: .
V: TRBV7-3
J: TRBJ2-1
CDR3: CASSPTAPTIEQFF
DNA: TGTGCCAGCAGCCCGACGGCCCCCACAATTGAGCAGTTCTTC

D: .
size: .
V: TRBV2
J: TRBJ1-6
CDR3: CASSDPNSPLHF
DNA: TGTGCCAGCAGTGACCCTAATTCACCCCTCCACTTT

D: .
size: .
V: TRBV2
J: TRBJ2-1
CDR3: CATKGGTYNEQFF
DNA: TGTGCCACCAAAGGAGGGACCTACAATGAGCAGTTCTTC

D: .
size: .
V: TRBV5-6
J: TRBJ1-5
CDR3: CASSLVDSRLSSNQPQHF
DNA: TGTGCCAGCAGCTTGGTGGACAGCCGCCTTTCAAGCAATCAGCCCCAGCATTTT

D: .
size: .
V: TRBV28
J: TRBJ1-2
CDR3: CASSPIMGEPDTSYGYTF
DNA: TGTGCCAGCAGTCCCATCATGGGCGAGCCTGACACAAGCTATGGCTACACCTTC

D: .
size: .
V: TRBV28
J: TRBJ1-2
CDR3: CASSPPDSRATGYTF
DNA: TGTGCCAGCAGCCCTCCTGACAGTCGGGCAACTGGCTACACCTTC

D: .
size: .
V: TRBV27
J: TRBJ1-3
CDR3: CASSLTQGNTIYF
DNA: TGTGCCAGCAGTTTAACCCAGGGAAACACCATATATTTT

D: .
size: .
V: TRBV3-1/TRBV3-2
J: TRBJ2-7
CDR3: CASSQEPRLPYEQYF
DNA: TGTGCCAGCAGCCAAGAACCAAGACTACCCTACGAGCAGTACTTC

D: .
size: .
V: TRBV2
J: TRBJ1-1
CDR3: CASSSGGLQTSAFF
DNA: TGTGCCAGCAGTTCCGGGGGACTACAGACTTCAGCTTTCTTT

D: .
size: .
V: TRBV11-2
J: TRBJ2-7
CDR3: CASSLDRPAVYEQYF
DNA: TGTGCCAGCAGCTTAGATCGGCCGGCCGTCTACGAGCAGTACTTC

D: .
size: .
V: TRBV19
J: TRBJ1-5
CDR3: CASSTLGGMNQPQHF
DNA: TGTGCCAGTAGTACTCTAGGGGGGATGAATCAGCCCCAGCATTTT

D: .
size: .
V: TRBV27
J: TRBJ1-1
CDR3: CASSPWTGPGGTEAFF
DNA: TGTGCCAGCAGTCCCTGGACCGGGCCGGGAGGCACTGAAGCTTTCTTT

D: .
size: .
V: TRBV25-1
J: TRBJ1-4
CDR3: CASRREAEKLFF
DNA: TGTGCCAGCAGAAGAGAAGCCGAAAAACTGTTTTTT

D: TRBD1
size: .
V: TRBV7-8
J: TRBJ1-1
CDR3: CASSLAWDREAFF
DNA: TGTGCCAGCAGCTTAGCGTGGGACAGGGAAGCTTTCTTT

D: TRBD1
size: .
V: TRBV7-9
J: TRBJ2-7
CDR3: CASSSGQSTYEQYF
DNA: TGTGCCAGCAGCTCGGGACAGTCCACCTACGAGCAGTACTTC

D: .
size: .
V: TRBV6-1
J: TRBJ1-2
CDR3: CASSENAGAQMDGYTF
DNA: TGTGCCAGCAGTGAAAATGCAGGGGCTCAGATGGATGGCTACACCTTC

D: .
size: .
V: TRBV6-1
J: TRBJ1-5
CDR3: CASSDFEPQHF
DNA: TGTGCCAGCAGTGATTTCGAGCCCCAGCATTTT

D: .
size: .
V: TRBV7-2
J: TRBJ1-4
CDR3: CASSVGSTANEKLFF
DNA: TGTGCCAGCAGCGTAGGGAGTACGGCTAATGAAAAACTGTTTTTT

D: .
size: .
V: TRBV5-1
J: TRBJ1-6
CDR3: CASSPDGSPLHF
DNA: TGCGCCAGCAGCCCCGATGGGTCACCCCTCCACTTT

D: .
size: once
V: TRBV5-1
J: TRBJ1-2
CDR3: CASSVTTGPGGGYTF
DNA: TGCGCCAGCAGCGTGACTACAGGTCCCGGGGGTGGCTACACCTTC

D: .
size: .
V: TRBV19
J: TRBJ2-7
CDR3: CASTGTGRGNEQYF
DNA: TGTGCCTCAACCGGTACAGGGAGAGGTAACGAGCAGTACTTC

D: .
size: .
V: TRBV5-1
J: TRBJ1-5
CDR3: CASSLETGGGQPQHF
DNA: TGCGCCAGCAGCTTGGAAACCGGCGGGGGACAGCCCCAGCATTTT

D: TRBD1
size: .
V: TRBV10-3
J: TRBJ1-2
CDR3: CAIRGTGNHYGYTF
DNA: TGTGCCATCAGGGGGACAGGGAACCACTATGGCTACACCTTC

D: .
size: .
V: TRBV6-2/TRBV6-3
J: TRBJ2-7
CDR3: CASSYSSGTINYGQYF
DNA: TGTGCCAGCAGTTACTCCTCCGGGACAATCAACTACGGGCAGTACTTC

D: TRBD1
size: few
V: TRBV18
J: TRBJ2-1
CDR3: CASSPLTWTGKFHEQFF
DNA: TGTGCCAGCTCACCACTAACCTGGACAGGGAAATTCCATGAGCAGTTCTTC

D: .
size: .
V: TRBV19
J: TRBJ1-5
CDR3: CASSTTAFRGQPQHF
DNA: TGTGCCAGTAGTACGACTGCCTTTAGAGGACAGCCCCAGCATTTT